This TCR beta chain was found in a study of blood T cells in healthy people across ages. Regarding the study as a whole: Long-lived donors exceeded aged donors in naive CD4+ cells and diversity. As naive T cell percentage varied, TCR beta diversity correlated strongly with it.

Through a sample-barcoded 5' primer and a J-beta primer mix, a second PCR was run for about 6 to 12 cycles. Each cDNA molecule carried a tag from a template-switch adaptor that contained 12 random nucleotides. One entry per CDR3 protein, called by TCRdb with MiXCR from the 5' RACE reads. The data hold more than 650,000 distinct CDR3 sequences, with about 26% observed a single time. This clonotype was found a few times. Its antigen is not identified. Germline V CDR1 and CDR2: SNHLY, FYNNEI. The length of the CDR3 is 14 residues. Trimming removed 9 bases at V and 0 bases at J, with 12 bases between. The same specimen was also included in a second study, on T cells of mothers and their children.

The specimen was blood. The chain combines TRBV2 with TRBJ2-1; D is undetermined. The source of this sequence is a boy younger than 18 in good health. CDR3 DNA sequence: TGTGCCAGTATACCTTCGGGCTCCTACAATGAGCAGTTCTTC. It codes for CASIPSGSYNEQFF.